The 21 T cell receptor beta chains below come from one sample, sequenced in a study of T cells in Graves' hyperthyroidism and ophthalmopathy. RNA transcripts yielded amplified TCR beta CDR3 regions. An initial round of RT-PCR targeting the TCR CDR3 relied on the HTBI primer set. Using its own MiXCR run on the multiplex PCR reads, TCRdb lists one record per CDR3 protein. The data contain 600,000 or so distinct CDR3 sequences, 46% of them seen just once; the ten biggest clones take up about 7.8%. Sequences were obtained from peripheral blood or thyroid tissue (not recorded which). The receptors stem from a woman under 30 with Graves' hyperthyroidism.

The genes are TRBV20-1 and TRBJ2-7, with 8 positions matching TRBD1. Trimming removed 0 bases from V and 2 bases from J; junction bases left unmatched: 3. The germline V gene encodes CDR1 DFQATT and CDR2 SNEGSKA (reference sequence). This CDR3 is built from 14 residues. The CDR3 sequence is CSARDDRGPYEQYF. CDR3 coding DNA: TGCAGTGCTAGAGATGACAGGGGCCCCTACGAGCAGTACTTC.

The chain has TRBV7-2 and TRBJ2-3; the D is unclear. With 1 base removed from V and 11 bases from J, the gap between germline ends came to 10 bases. Germline V gene sequence: CDR1 SGHTA, CDR2 FQGNSA. This CDR3 has 12 residues. In nucleotides, the CDR3 is TGTGCCAGCAGCTTAGACCTCCTCGGGCAGTATTTT. Translated: CASSLDLLGQYF.

The gene calls are TRBV6-1 and TRBJ2-7, with TRBD1 identical over 8 bases. The trim removed 5 bases at V and 11 bases at J, leaving 11 bases unmatched. Germline-derived CDR1 and CDR2 are MNHNS and SASEGT. The CDR3 covers 13 residues. The CDR3 reads CASSSLRDRLKYF. CDR3 sequence (DNA): TGTGCCAGCAGTTCGTTGAGGGACAGGTTAAAGTACTTC.

The chain joins TRBV10-3 to TRBJ2-3; TRBD1 agrees at 7 bases. V shed 10 bases, J shed 0 bases, and the junction held 13 bases outside the gene matches. Germline V gene data show CDR1 as ENHRY and CDR2 as SYGVKD. The CDR3 has 16 amino acids. Written as DNA, the CDR3 is TGTGCCACCGCCTCCACCGGGACAGCTAGCACAGATACGCAGTATTTT. As protein: CATASTGTASTDTQYF.

This chain links TRBV20-1 with TRBJ1-1; D not certain. Deletions cut 0 bases from V and 4 bases from J, with 15 bases between. CDR1 and CDR2 (germline): DFQATT, SNEGSKA (reference sequence). The CDR3 is 15 amino acids. The DNA of the CDR3 is TGCAGTGCTAGAGATCCCCGGGCCCGGGGCACTGAAGCTTTCTTT. Protein: CSARDPRARGTEAFF.

About this clonotype: A much larger clone differs by one base, so this may be a read error. V usage is TRBV19 and J usage is TRBJ2-7, with D perhaps TRBD1 (6 bases). Germline V gene data show CDR1 as LNHDA and CDR2 as SQIVND (reference sequence). V lost 8 bases and J 3 bases, leaving 11 bases between the germline ends. This CDR3 has 12 residues. In DNA form, the CDR3 reads TGTGCCAGTGCCGGGACAAACTACGAGCAGTACTTC. Protein product: CASAGTNYEQYF.

Only one count was recorded for this clonotype. The rearrangement joins TRBV10-3 to TRBJ2-5, with 13 bases identical to TRBD2. Germline V gene data show CDR1 as ENHRY and CDR2 as SYGVKD. J lost 2 bases, V lost 7 bases, and 19 bases had no gene match. CDR3 length: 20 amino acids. CDR3 DNA sequence: TGTGCCATCAACGACGGAGCCGGGACTAGCGGGACAAAGGGACAAGAGACCCAGTACTTC. Amino acid sequence: CAINDGAGTSGTKGQETQYF.

This chain connects TRBV7-9 to TRBJ2-2; no reliable D call. V shed 3 bases and J shed 0 bases, with 11 bases lying between them. Germline V lookup: CDR1 SEHNR, CDR2 FQNEAQ (reference sequence). This CDR3 region has 16 residues. This CDR3 is CASSFGLVSNTGELFF. The CDR3 bases are TGTGCCAGCAGCTTCGGATTGGTCTCGAACACCGGGGAGCTGTTTTTT. The entire variable domain, with the rest obtained from reference TRBV7-9 and TRBJ2-2, is as follows: DTGVSQNPRHKITKRGQNVTFRCDPISEHNRLYWYRQTLGQGPEFLTYFQNEAQLEKSRLLSDRFSAERPKGSFSTLEIQRTEQGDSAMYLCASSFGLVSNTGELFFGEGSRLTVL.

Of note for this clonotype: At one end, the junction sequence differs from germline, possibly due to a read error. This rearrangement joins TRBV7-3 to TRBJ1-5; D call uncertain. The germline V gene has CDR1 SGHTA and CDR2 FQGTGA. This CDR3 has 15 amino acids. The CDR3 DNA reads TGCGCCAGCAGCCATGGACGGCCACACAATCAGCCCCAGCATTTT. This gives the protein CASSHGRPHNQPQHF.

This clonotype has a handful of counts. The CDR3 sequence: CASSLQYEQYF. CDR3 in DNA: TGTGCCAGCAGTTTACAGTACGAGCAGTACTTC. The chain joins TRBV12-3 or TRBV12-4 to TRBJ2-7; no firm D call. With 2 bases removed from V and 4 bases from J, the gap between germline ends came to 3 bases. There are 11 residues in the CDR3.

This clonotype was counted ten times or more. The chain's CDR3 is CASSIGQGSYEQYF. The CDR3 DNA sequence: TGTGCCAGTAGTATTGGACAGGGGTCCTACGAGCAGTACTTC. This rearrangement joins TRBV19 to TRBJ2-7, with 9 bases identical to TRBD1. The CDR3 has 14 residues. With V trimmed by 3 bases and J by 1 base, 1 base remained unmatched. Per the germline V gene, CDR1 is LNHDA and CDR2 is SQIVND (reference sequence).

Concerning this clonotype: The final CDR3 position lacks the conserved phenylalanine or tryptophan, pointing to a likely read error. No DNA is shown, since the ends of the CDR3 on it are uncertain; the CDR3 is the one TCRdb lists. The chain joins TRBV7-2 to TRBJ2-6; TRBD1, the D gene given by the table, was not confirmed from the DNA. The CDR3 region is 9 residues in length, termini included. The V gene's germline CDR1 is SGHTA and CDR2 FQGNSA. CDR3: CASSPRGVV.

In the case of this clonotype: With a much larger clone just one base away, this may be a read error. V gene TRBV2 combines with J gene TRBJ2-7; TRBD1 matches 7 bases. The CDR3 extends over 11 amino acids. Germline V gives CDR1 SNHLY, CDR2 FYNNEI. After removal of 5 bases from V and 9 bases from J, the junction contained 4 bases not matched to a gene. The CDR3 DNA reads as TGTGCCAGCAGTCAAAGGGGGCGGCAGTACTTC. Its protein is CASSQRGRQYF.

V and J are TRBV11-2 and TRBJ2-5, with TRBD2 matching over 7 bases. Germline-derived CDR1 and CDR2 are SGHAT and FQNNGV. The CDR3 runs to 14 residues. The trim removed 5 bases at V and 5 bases at J, leaving 8 bases unmatched. The CDR3: CASSDWEGRETQYF. CDR3 bases: TGTGCCAGCAGCGATTGGGAGGGTCGGGAGACCCAGTACTTC.

The chain has TRBV20-1 and TRBJ2-7; D perhaps matches TRBD1 (6 bases). Deletions cut 0 bases from V and 0 bases from J, with 6 bases between. Per germline, CDR1 DFQATT and CDR2 SNEGSKA (reference sequence). CDR3 length: 13 amino acids. This CDR3 is CSAREGGSYEQYF. The CDR3 DNA reads TGCAGTGCTAGAGAAGGGGGCTCCTACGAGCAGTACTTC.

The chain recombines TRBV10-3 with TRBJ2-7, with 10 bases lining up with TRBD1. Germline CDR1 is ENHRY and CDR2 is SYGVKD. This CDR3 contains 15 residues. The junction had 6 bases not matched to a gene; V was cut back by 3 bases and J by 4 bases. The DNA for the CDR3 is TGTGCCATCAGTGAAGGGGACAGGGGACCGTACGAGCAGTACTTC. Its protein is CAISEGDRGPYEQYF.

The chain employs TRBV7-9 and TRBJ2-7, with 9 bases fitting TRBD2. The CDR3 runs 17 residues. V trimming: 5 bases; J trimming: 4 bases; junction bases outside the gene matches: 15. Germline V gives CDR1 SEHNR, CDR2 FQNEAQ (reference sequence). Here the CDR3 DNA reads TGTGCCAGCAGCCCCCACACCGGACTAGCGAAACAATACGAGCAGTACTTC. Translated, it gives CASSPHTGLAKQYEQYF.

This clonotype occurred once. The chain links TRBV10-3 to TRBJ2-7, with D tentatively TRBD1 (7 bases). The CDR3 covers 15 residues. The V end lost 6 bases, the J end lost 1 base, and 16 bases lay between the germline ends. Germline V CDR1 and CDR2: ENHRY, SYGVKD. CDR3 protein: CAISLYAGGSYEQYF. DNA for the CDR3: TGTGCCATCAGCTTGTACGCAGGGGGGTCCTACGAGCAGTACTTC.

The chain joins TRBV7-2 to TRBJ1-5, with a weak D call TRBD1 (5 bases). The CDR3 consists of 16 residues. V shed 5 bases and J shed 0 bases, with 14 bases lying between them. Looked up from germline, CDR1 is SGHTA and CDR2 is FQGNSA. CDR3 loop: CASSQGDSYSNQPQHF. The CDR3 DNA is TGTGCCAGCAGCCAAGGCGACAGCTATAGCAATCAGCCCCAGCATTTT.

The gene calls are TRBV20-1 and TRBJ2-7; TRBD1 matches 8 bases. V gave up 5 bases and J gave up 0 bases; unmatched junction bases: 12. The germline CDR1 and CDR2 sequences are DFQATT and SNEGSKA (reference sequence). The CDR3 spans 16 residues. DNA of the CDR3: TGCAGTGCTCTGGACAGGGCGCCTTGGAGCTCCTACGAGCAGTACTTC. It translates to CSALDRAPWSSYEQYF.

This sequence joins TRBV7-9 and TRBJ1-4; D is unresolved. The closer fit of TRBJ2-2 to the DNA end suggests the J call may be wrong. The CDR3 is 16 amino acids. Germline V gene lookup returns CDR1 SEHNR and CDR2 FQNEAQ (reference sequence). The CDR3 coding sequence is TGTGCCAGCAGCTTATTAGTGGCCAGTCCGTCCGGGGAGCTGTTTTTT. It specifies CASSLLVASPSGELFF.